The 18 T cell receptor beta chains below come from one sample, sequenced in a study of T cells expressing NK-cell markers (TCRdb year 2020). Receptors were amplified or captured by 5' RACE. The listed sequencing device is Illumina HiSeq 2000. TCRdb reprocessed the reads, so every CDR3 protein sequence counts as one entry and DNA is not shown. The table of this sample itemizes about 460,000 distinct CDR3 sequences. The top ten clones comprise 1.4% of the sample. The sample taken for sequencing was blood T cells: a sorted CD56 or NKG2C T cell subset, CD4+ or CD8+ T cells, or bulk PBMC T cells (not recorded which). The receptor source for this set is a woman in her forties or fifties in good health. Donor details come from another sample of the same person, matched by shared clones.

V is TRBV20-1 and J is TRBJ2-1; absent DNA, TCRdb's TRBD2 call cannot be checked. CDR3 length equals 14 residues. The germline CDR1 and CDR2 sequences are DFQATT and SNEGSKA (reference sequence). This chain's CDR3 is CSARERVRYNEQFF.

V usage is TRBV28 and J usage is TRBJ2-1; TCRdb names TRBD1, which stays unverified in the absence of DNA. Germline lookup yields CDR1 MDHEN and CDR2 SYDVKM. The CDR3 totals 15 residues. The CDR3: CASTPGWTQSGEQFF.

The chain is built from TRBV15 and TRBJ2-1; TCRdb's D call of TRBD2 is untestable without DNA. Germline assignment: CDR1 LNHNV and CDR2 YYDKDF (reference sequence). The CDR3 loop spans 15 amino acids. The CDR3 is CATSLLAGVFGEQFF.

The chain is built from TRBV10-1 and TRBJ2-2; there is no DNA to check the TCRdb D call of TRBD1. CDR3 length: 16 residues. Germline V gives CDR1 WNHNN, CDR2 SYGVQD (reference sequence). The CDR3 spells CASSESKGESTGELFF.

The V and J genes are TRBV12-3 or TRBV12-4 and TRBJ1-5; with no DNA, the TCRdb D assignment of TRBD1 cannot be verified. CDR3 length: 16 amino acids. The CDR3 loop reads CASSRVLGQGHQPQHF.

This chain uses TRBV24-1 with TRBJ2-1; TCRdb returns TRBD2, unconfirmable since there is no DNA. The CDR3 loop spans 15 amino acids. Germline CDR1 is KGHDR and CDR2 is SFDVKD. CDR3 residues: CATSDTGTSSDEQFF.

The CDR3 is CASGRAGTGELFF. The chain recombines TRBV6-4 with TRBJ2-2; TCRdb's D gene call, TRBD1, goes unchecked for lack of DNA. CDR3 length: 13 amino acids. Germline V gives CDR1 MRHNA, CDR2 SNTAGT.

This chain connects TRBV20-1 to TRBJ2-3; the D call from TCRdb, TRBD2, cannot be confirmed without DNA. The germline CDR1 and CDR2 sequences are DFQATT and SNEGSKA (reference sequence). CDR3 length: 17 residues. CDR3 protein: CSASPPTGTIFTDTQYF.

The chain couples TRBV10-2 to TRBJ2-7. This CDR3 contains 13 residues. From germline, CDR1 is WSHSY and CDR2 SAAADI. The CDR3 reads CASSDLRALEQYF.

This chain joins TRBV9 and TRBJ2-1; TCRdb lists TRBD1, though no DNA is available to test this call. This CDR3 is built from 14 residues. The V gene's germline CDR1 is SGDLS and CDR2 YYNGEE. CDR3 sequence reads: CASSVTAAADEQFF.

The CDR3 spells CASSVAGSQIDTQYF. This sequence joins TRBV9 and TRBJ2-3. Germline CDR1 and CDR2: SGDLS and YYNGEE. The CDR3 runs to 15 residues.

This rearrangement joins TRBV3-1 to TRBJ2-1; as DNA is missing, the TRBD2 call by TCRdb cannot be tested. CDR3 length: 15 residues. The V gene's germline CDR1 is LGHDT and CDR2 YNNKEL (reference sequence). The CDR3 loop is CASSLRVAGPDEQFF.

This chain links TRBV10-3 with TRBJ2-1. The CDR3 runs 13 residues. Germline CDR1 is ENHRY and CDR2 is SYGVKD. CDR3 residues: CAISRVQFAEQFF.

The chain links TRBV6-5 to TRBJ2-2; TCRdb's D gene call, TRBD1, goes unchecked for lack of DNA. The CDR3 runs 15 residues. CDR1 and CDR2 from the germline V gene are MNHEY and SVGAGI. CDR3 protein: CASSSRGPIGGELFF.

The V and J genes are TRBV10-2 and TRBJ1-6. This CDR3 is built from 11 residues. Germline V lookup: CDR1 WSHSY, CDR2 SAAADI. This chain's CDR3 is CASSESGPLHF.

CDR3 protein: CASSLSPSGGKNIQYF. This sequence joins TRBV27 and TRBJ2-4; lacking DNA, the TRBD2 call made by TCRdb goes unchecked. The CDR3 has 16 residues. CDR1 and CDR2 (germline): MNHEY, SMNVEV (reference sequence).

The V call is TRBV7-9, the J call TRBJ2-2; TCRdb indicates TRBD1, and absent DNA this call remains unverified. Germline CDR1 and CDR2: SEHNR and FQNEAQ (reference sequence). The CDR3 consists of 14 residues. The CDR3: CASSLLTGAGELFF.

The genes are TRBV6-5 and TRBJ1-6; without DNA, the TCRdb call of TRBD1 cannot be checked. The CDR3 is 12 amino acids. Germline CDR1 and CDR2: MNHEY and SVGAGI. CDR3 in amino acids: CASGQGDSPLHF.